Below, one T cell receptor (beta chain) is given with its context. Its matching antigen is unknown. The data belong to a study of cytomegalovirus exposure and HLA in healthy donors. V was clipped by 5 bases and J by 3 bases; unmatched bases: 11. The CDR3 is 16 residues long. Germline CDR1 is LNHDA and CDR2 is SQIVND (reference sequence). Overall study findings and caveats: Generally TCR sequences proved uncommon, though certain public TCRs appeared in numerous donors.

PCR employed 60 Vbeta and 13 Jbeta primers. This table comes from immunoSEQ multiplex PCR, and its TCRdb copy is limited to in-frame clones, with some not included. The profile covers some 130,000 clones, with more than 70% appearing a single time and under 2.5% taken by the ten largest. The V call is TRBV19, the J call TRBJ2-7; 9 positions agree with TRBD1. This TCR was recovered from a man under 40 in good health and CMV-seronegative. Sequenced: PBMCs. The CDR3 region is CASSPSRDRAFYEQYF. In DNA form, the CDR3 reads TGTGCCAGTAGTCCCTCCCGGGACAGGGCCTTCTACGAGCAGTACTTC.